The source of this T cell receptor beta chain is a study of T cell responses to AZD1222 COVID-19 vaccine. Notes on this clone: Antigen: not known.

Notes on the study in general: Spike-specific TCR depth and breadth grew after two AZD1222 doses. CD4 TCRs covered the whole spike, strongest at regions 160-218 and 743-854.

Deletions cut 4 bases from V and 6 bases from J, with 18 bases between. Germline V gene data show CDR1 as SGHRS and CDR2 as YFSETQ. The CDR3 spans 15 residues. Profiled with immunoSEQ multiplex PCR; TCRdb holds only in-frame clones, not every one. The data hold roughly 130,000 clones, with about 90% observed a single time. The V call is TRBV5-1, the J call TRBJ2-3; D is possibly TRBD1 (6 bases). The sequencing here drew on peripheral blood, taken on day 0 of MenACWY control vaccination. The sequence derives from an adult in good health. The CDR3: CASSGEQGDTDTQYF. DNA of the CDR3: TGCGCCAGCAGCGGGGAACAGGGTGATACGGATACGCAGTATTTT.